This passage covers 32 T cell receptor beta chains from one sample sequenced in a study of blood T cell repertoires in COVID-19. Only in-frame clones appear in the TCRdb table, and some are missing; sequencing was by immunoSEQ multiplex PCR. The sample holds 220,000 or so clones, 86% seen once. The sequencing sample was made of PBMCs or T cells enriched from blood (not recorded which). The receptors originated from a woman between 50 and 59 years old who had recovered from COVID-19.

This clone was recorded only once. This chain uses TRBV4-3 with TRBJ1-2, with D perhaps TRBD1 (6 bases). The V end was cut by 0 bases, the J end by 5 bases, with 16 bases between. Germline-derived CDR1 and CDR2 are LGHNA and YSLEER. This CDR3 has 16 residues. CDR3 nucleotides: TGCGCCAGCAGCCAAGATCAGTGGCAGGGGCGTTATGGCTACACCTTC. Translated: CASSQDQWQGRYGYTF.

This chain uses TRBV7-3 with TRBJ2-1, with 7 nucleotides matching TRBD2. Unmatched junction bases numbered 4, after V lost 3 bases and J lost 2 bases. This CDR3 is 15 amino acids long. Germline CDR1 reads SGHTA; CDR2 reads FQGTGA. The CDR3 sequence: CASSFRTSTYNEQFF. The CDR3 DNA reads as TGTGCCAGCAGCTTCCGGACTAGTACCTACAATGAGCAGTTCTTC.

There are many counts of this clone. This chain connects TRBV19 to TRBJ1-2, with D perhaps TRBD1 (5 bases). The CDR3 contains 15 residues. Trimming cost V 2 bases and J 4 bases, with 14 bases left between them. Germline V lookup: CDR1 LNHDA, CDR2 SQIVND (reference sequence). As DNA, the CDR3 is TGTGCCAGTAGTATACAGGGAAAGGTTGTCTATGGCTACACCTTC. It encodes CASSIQGKVVYGYTF.

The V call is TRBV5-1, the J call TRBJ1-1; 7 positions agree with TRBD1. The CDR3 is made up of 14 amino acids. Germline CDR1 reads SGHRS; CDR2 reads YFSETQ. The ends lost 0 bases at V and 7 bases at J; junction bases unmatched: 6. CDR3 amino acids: CASSLGGGGFEAFF. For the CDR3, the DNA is TGCGCCAGCAGCTTGGGAGGGGGCGGATTTGAAGCTTTCTTT.

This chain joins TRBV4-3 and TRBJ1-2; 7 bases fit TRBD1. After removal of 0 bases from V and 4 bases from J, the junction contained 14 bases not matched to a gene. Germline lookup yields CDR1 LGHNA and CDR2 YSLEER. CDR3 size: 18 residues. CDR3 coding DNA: TGCGCCAGCAGCCAAGAAGGAGGGACAGTCTCAAACTTCTATGGCTACACCTTC. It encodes CASSQEGGTVSNFYGYTF.

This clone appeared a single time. Here the CDR3 reads CASSLGQGTYGYTF. CDR3 DNA sequence: TGTGCCAGCAGCCTAGGACAGGGGACATATGGCTACACCTTC. The chain has TRBV5-6 and TRBJ1-2; TRBD1 agrees at 9 bases. There are 14 residues in the CDR3. V trimming: 4 bases; J trimming: 5 bases; junction bases outside the gene matches: 6. CDR1 SGHDT and CDR2 YYEEEE come from the germline V gene.

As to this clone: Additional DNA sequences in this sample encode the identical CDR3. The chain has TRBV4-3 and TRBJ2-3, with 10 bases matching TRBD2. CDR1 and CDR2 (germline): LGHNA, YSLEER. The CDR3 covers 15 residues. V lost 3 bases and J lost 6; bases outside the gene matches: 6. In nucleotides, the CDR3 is TGCGCCAGCAGCCAGCACCCGGGACTAGCGGATACGCAGTATTTT. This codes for CASSQHPGLADTQYF.

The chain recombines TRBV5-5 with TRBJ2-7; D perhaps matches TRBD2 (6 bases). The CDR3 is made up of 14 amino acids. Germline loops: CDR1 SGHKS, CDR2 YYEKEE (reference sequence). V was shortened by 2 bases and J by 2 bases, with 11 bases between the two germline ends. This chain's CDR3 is CASSFGSRTYEQYF. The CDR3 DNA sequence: TGTGCCAGCAGCTTCGGGAGCAGGACCTACGAGCAGTACTTC.

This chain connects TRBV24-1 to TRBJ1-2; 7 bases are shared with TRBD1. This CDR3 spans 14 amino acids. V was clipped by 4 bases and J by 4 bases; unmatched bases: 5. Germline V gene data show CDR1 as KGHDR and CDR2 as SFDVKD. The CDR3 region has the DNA TGTGCCACCAGTGACCCGGGACAGAGCTATGGCTACACCTTC. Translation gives CATSDPGQSYGYTF.

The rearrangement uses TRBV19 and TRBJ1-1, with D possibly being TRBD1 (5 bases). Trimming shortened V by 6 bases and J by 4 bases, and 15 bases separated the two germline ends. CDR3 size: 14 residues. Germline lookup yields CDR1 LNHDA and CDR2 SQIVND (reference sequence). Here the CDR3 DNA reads TGTGCCAGTAGCTCACAGGTTTTCGGCACTGAAGCTTTCTTT. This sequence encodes CASSSQVFGTEAFF.

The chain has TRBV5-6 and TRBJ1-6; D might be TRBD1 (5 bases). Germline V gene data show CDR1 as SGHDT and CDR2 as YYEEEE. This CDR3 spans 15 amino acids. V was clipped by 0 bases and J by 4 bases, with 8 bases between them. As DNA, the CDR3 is TGTGCCAGCAGCTTGGGGCGACAGTATAATTCACCCCTCCACTTT. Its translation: CASSLGRQYNSPLHF.

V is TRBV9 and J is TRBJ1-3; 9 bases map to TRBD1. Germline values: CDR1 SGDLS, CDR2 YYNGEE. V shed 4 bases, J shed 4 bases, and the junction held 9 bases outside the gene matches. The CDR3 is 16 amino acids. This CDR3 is CASSTGTGYSGNTIYF. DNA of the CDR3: TGTGCCAGCAGCACCGGGACAGGGTATTCAGGAAACACCATATATTTT. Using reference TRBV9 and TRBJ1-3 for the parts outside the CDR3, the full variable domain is DSGVTQTPKHLITATGQRVTLRCSPRSGDLSVYWYQQSLDQGLQFLIQYYNGEERAKGNILERFSAQQFPDLHSELNLSSLELGDSALYFCASSTGTGYSGNTIYFGEGSWLTVV.

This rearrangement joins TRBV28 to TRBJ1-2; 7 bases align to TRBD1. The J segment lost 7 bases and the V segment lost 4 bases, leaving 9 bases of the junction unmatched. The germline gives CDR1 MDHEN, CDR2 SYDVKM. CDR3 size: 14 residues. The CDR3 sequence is CASSSTGKGPGYTF. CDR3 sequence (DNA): TGTGCCAGCAGTTCGACAGGGAAAGGCCCTGGCTACACCTTC.

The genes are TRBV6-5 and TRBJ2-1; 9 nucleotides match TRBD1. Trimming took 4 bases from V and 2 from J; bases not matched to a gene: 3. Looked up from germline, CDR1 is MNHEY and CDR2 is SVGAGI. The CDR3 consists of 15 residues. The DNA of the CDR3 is TGTGCCAGCAGTTCGGACAGGGGTCCCTACAATGAGCAGTTCTTC. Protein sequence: CASSSDRGPYNEQFF.

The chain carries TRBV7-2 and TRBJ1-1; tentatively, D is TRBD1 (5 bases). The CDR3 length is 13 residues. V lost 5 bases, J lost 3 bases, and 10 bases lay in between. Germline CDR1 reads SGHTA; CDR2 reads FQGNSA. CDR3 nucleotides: TGTGCCAGCAGCGCACAGGCCTACACTGAAGCTTTCTTT. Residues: CASSAQAYTEAFF.

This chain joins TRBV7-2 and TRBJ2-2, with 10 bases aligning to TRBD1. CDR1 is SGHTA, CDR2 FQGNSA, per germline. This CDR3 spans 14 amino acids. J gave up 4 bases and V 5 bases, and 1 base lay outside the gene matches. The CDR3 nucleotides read TGTGCCAGCAGCAGGGACAGGGGCACCGGGGAGCTGTTTTTT. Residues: CASSRDRGTGELFF. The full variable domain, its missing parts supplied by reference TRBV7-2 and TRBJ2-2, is GAGVSQSPSNKVTEKGKDVELRCDPISGHTALYWYRQSLGQGLEFLIYFQGNSAPDKSGLPSDRFSAERTGGSVSTLTIQRTQQEDSAVYLCASSRDRGTGELFFGEGSRLTVL.

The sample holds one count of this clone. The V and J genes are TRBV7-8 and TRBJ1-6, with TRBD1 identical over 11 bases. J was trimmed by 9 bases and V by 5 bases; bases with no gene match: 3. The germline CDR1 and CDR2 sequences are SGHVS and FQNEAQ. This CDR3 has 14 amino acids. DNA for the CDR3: TGTGCCAGCAGCGCGGACAGGGGGCCTTCACCCCTCCACTTT. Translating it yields CASSADRGPSPLHF.

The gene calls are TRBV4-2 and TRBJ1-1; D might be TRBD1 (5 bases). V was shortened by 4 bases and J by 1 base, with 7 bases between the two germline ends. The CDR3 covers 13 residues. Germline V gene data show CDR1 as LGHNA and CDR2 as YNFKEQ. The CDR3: CASSPTENTEAFF. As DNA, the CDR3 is TGTGCCAGCAGCCCGACAGAGAACACTGAAGCTTTCTTT.

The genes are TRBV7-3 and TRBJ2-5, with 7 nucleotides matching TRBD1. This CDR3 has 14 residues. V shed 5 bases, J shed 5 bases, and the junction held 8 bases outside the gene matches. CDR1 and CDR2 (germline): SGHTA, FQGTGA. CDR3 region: CASSITGDRETQYF. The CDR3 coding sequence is TGTGCCAGCAGCATCACAGGGGACCGGGAGACCCAGTACTTC.

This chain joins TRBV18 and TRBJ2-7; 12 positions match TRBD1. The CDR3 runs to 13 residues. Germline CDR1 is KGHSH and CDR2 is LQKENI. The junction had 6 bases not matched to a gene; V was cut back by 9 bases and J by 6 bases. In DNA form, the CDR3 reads TGTGCCAGTTCTGGGACAGGGGGCTTCGAGCAGTACTTC. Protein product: CASSGTGGFEQYF.

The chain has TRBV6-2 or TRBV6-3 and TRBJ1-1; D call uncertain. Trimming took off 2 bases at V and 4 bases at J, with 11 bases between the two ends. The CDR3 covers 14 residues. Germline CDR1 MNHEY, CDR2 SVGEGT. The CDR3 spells CASSYATGGTEAFF. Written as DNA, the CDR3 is TGTGCCAGCAGTTACGCCACCGGTGGCACTGAAGCTTTCTTT.

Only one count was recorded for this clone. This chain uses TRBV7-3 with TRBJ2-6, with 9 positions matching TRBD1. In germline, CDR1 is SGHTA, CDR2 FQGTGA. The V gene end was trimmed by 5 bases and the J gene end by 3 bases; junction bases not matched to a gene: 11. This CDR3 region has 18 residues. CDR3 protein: CASSPQGTGSGGANVLTF. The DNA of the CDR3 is TGTGCCAGCAGCCCCCAGGGGACAGGGTCTGGTGGGGCCAACGTCCTGACTTTC.

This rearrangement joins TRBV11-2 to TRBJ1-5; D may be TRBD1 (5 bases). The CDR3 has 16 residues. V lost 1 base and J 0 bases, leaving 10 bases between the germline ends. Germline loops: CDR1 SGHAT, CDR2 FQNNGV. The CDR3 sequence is CASSLGSGSSNQPQHF. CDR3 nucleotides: TGTGCCAGCAGCTTAGGTTCAGGGTCTAGCAATCAGCCCCAGCATTTT. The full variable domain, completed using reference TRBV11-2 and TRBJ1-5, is EAGVAQSPRYKIIEKRQSVAFWCNPISGHATLYWYQQILGQGPKLLIQFQNNGVVDDSQLPKDRFSAERLKGVDSTLKIQPAKLEDSAVYLCASSLGSGSSNQPQHFGDGTRLSIL.

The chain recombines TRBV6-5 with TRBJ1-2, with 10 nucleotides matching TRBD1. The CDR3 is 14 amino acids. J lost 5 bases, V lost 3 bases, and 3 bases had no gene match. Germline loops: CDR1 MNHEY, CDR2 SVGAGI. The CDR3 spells CASSYTGQGYGYTF. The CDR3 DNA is TGTGCCAGCAGTTATACGGGACAGGGGTATGGCTACACCTTC.

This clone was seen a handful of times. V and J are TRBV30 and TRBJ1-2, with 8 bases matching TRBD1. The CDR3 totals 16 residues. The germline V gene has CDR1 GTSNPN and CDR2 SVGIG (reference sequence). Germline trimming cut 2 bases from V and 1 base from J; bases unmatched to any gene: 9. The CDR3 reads CAWSFLPGQVNYGYTF. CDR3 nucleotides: TGTGCCTGGAGTTTTTTACCGGGACAGGTTAACTATGGCTACACCTTC. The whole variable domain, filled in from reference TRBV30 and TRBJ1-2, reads SQTIHQWPATLVQPVGSPLSLECTVEGTSNPNLYWYRQAAGRGLQLLFYSVGIGQISSEVPQNLSASRPQDRQFILSSKKLLLSDSGFYLCAWSFLPGQVNYGYTFGSGTRLTVV.

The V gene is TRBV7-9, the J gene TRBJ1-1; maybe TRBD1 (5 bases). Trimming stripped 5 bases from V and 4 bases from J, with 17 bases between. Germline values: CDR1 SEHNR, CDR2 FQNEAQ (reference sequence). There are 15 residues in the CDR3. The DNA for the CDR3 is TGTGCCAGCAGCCCCGGGGGGGGATGGAGCACTGAAGCTTTCTTT. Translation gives CASSPGGGWSTEAFF. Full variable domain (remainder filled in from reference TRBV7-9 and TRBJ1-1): DTGVSQNPRHKITKRGQNVTFRCDPISEHNRLYWYRQTLGQGPEFLTYFQNEAQLEKSRLLSDRFSAERPKGSFSTLEIQRTEQGDSAMYLCASSPGGGWSTEAFFGQGTRLTVV.

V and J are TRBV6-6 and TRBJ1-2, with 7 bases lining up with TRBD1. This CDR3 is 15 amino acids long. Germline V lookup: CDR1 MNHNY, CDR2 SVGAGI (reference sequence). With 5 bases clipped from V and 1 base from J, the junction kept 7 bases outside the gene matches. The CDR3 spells CASSVGTAINYGYTF. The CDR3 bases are TGTGCCAGCAGTGTCGGGACAGCGATTAACTATGGCTACACCTTC.

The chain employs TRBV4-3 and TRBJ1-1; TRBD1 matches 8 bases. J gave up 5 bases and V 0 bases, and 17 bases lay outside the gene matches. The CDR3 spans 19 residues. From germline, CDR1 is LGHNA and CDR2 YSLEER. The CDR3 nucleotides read TGCGCCAGCAGCCAAGAGGTAGACACAGGGGGAGGCTACATTACTGAAGCTTTCTTT. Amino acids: CASSQEVDTGGGYITEAFF.

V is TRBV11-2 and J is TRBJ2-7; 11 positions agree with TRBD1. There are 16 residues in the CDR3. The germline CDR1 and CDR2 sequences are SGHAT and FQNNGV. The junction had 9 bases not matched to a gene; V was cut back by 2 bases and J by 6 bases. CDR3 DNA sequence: TGTGCCAGCAGCTTAATTCTGGGGACAGGGGGGGCCGAGCAGTACTTC. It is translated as CASSLILGTGGAEQYF.

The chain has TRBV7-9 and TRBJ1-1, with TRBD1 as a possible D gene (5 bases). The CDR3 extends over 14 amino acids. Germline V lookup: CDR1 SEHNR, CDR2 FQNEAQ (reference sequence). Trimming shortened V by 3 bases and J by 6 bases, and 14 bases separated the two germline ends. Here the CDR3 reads CASSFSPPGAEAFF. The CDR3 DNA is TGTGCCAGCAGCTTCTCCCCCCCGGGGGCTGAAGCTTTCTTT.

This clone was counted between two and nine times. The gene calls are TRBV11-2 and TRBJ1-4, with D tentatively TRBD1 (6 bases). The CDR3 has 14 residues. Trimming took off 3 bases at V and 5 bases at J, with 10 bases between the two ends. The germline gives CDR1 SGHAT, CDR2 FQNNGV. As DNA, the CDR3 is TGTGCCAGCAGCTTCCGCAGGGGAAATGAAAAACTGTTTTTT. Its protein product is CASSFRRGNEKLFF.

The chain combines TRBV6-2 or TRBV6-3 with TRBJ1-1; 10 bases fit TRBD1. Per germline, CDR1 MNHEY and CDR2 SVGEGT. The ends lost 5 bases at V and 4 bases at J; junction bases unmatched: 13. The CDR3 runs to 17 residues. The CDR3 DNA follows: TGTGCCAGCAGTCGGCTAGGGACAGGGGATAGTATCACTGAAGCTTTCTTT. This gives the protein CASSRLGTGDSITEAFF.